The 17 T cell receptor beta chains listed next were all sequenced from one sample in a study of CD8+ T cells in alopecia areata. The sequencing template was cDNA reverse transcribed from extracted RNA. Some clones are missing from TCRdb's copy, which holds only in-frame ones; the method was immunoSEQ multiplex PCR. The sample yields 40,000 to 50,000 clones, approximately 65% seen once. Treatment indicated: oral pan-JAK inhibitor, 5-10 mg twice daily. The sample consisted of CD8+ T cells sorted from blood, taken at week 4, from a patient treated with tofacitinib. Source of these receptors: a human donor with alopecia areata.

The CDR3 DNA follows: TGCAGCGTTGGGCTAGCGGGGTCGAATGAGCAGTTCTTC. This translates into CSVGLAGSNEQFF. V and J are TRBV29-1 and TRBJ2-1; TRBD2 matches at 9 bases. Germline CDR1 and CDR2: SQVTM and ANQGSEA. The CDR3 runs to 13 residues. With 4 bases clipped from V and 7 bases from J, the junction kept 5 bases outside the gene matches.

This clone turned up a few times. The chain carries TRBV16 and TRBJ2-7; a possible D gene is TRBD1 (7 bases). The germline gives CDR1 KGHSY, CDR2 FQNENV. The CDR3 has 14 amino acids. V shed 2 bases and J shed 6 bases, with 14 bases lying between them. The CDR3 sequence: CASSQAGQRSEQYF. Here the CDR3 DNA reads TGTGCCAGCAGCCAAGCGGGACAGAGGAGCGAGCAGTACTTC.

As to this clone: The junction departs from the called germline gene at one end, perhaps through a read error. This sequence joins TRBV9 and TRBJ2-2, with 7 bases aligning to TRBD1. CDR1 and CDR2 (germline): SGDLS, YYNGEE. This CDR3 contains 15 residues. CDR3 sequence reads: CDSSATGSGTGELFF. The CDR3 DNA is TGTGACAGCAGCGCGACAGGGTCGGGCACCGGGGAGCTGTTTTTT.

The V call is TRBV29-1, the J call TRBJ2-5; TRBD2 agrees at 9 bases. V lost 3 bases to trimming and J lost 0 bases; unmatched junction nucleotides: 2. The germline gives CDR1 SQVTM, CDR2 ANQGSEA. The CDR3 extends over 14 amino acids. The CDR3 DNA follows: TGCAGCGTTGAGCTAGCGGGGTACCAAGAGACCCAGTACTTC. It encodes CSVELAGYQETQYF.

For the CDR3, the DNA is TGTGCCAGCAGCCCTGGGACAGGGGCTGGCTACACCTTC. Its protein is CASSPGTGAGYTF. This rearrangement joins TRBV5-6 to TRBJ1-2, with 10 bases matching TRBD1. Per the germline V gene, CDR1 is SGHDT and CDR2 is YYEEEE. The CDR3 runs to 13 residues. V lost 4 bases and J lost 7; bases outside the gene matches: 4.

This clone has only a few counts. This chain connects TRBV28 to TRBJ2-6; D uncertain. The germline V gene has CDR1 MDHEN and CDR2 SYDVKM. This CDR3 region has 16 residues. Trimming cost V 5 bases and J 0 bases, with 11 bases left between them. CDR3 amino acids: CASSQIIASGANVLTF. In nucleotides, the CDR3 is TGTGCCAGCAGTCAGATAATAGCCTCTGGGGCCAACGTCCTGACTTTC.

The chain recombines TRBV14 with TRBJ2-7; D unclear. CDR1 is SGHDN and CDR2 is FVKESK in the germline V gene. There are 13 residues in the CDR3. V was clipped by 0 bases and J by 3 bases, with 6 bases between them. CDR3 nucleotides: TGTGCCAGCAGCCAAGAGGCAGTCTACGAGCAGTACTTC. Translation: CASSQEAVYEQYF.

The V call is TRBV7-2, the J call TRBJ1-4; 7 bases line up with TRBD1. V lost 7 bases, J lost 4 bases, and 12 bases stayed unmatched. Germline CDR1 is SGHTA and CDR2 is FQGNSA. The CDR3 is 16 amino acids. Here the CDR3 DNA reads TGTGCCAGCACCCCAAAGCCCGGGACAGTTAATGAAAAACTGTTTTTT. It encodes CASTPKPGTVNEKLFF.

This CDR3 reads CSGKTGSQSSEAFF. In nucleotides, the CDR3 is TGCAGCGGTAAAACTGGGTCTCAAAGTTCGGAAGCTTTCTTT. The J gene is TRBJ1-1, the V gene TRBV29-1; D is ambiguous. The CDR3 is made up of 14 amino acids. The germline CDR1 and CDR2 sequences are SQVTM and ANQGSEA. The V and J ends lost 7 bases and 8 bases respectively, with 23 bases between them.

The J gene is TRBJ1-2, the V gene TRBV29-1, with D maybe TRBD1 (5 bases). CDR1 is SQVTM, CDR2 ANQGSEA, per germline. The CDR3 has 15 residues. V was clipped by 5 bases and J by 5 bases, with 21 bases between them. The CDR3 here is CSVPLGAGSPYGYTF. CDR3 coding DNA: TGCAGCGTTCCCCTAGGGGCAGGAAGTCCTTATGGCTACACCTTC.

The CDR3 DNA reads as TGTGCCAGCAGTCTCGGACGAAACTATGGCTACACCTTC. It specifies CASSLGRNYGYTF. The V and J genes are TRBV7-2 and TRBJ1-2; D is uncertain. The V gene's germline CDR1 is SGHTA and CDR2 FQGNSA. The CDR3 has 13 residues. Trimming cost V 6 bases and J 2 bases, with 10 bases left between them.

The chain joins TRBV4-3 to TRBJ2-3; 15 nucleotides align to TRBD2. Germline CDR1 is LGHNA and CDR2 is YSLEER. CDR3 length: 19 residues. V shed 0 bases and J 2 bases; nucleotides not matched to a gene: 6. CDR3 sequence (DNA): TGCGCCAGCAGCCAAGATCGGACTAGCGGGGGGGCAGTCACAGATACGCAGTATTTT. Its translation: CASSQDRTSGGAVTDTQYF.

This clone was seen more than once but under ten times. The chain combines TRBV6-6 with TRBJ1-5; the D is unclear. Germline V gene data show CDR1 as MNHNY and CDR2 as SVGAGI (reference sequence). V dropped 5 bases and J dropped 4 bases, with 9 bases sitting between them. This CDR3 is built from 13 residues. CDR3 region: CASSPGPNQPQHF. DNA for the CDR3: TGTGCCAGCAGTCCAGGACCGAATCAGCCCCAGCATTTT.

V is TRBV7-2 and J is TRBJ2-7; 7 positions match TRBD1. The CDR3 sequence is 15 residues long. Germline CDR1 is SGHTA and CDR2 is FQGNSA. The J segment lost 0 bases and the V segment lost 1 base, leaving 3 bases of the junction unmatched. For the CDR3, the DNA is TGTGCCAGCAGCTTAGTGGCAGGGGGCTCCTACGAGCAGTACTTC. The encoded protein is CASSLVAGGSYEQYF.

The CDR3: CSALDGGNYGYTF. The CDR3 region has the DNA TGCAGCGCACTCGACGGGGGTAACTATGGCTACACCTTC. The chain couples TRBV29-1 to TRBJ1-2; a weak D match, TRBD1 (5 bases). The CDR3 consists of 13 residues. CDR1 is SQVTM and CDR2 is ANQGSEA in the germline V gene. Trimming removed 7 bases at V and 1 base at J, with 13 bases between.

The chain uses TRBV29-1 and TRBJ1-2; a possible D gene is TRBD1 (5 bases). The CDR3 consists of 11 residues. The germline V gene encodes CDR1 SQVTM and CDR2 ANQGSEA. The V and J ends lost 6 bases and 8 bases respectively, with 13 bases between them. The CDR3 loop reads CSVAKTDGYTF. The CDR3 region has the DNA TGCAGCGTCGCGAAGACAGACGGCTACACCTTC.

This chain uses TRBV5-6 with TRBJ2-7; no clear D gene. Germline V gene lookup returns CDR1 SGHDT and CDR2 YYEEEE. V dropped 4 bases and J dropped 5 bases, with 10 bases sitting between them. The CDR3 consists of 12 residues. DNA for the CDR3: TGTGCCAGCAGCACACCCCTCAACGAGCAGTACTTC. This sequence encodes CASSTPLNEQYF. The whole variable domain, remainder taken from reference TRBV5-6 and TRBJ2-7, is DAGVTQSPTHLIKTRGQQVTLRCSPKSGHDTVSWYQQALGQGPQFIFQYYEEEERQRGNFPDRFSGHQFPNYSSELNVNALLLGDSALYLCASSTPLNEQYFGPGTRLTVT.